One and the same sample provided the 32 T cell receptor beta chains below, sequenced in a study of shared clonotypes between healthy human individuals. The table came from immunoSEQ multiplex PCR; TCRdb's copy has only in-frame clones and leaves some out. The sample records about 2.4 million clones, under 95% being singletons. Sequences were obtained from naive CD4+ T cells from PBMCs. The subset denotes: CD45RA+ positively selected. The receptors were gathered from a man aged 18 to 30 in good health. Some clones in this sample may be carry-over from other donors' samples.

The CDR3 reads CASKLGGLADQETQYF. DNA of the CDR3: TGTGCCAGCAAATTGGGAGGCCTAGCTGATCAAGAGACCCAGTACTTC. The gene calls are TRBV25-1 and TRBJ2-5, with a tentative D call TRBD2 (6 bases). From germline, CDR1 is MGHDK and CDR2 SYGVNS. This CDR3 spans 16 amino acids. The V end lost 7 bases, the J end lost 2 bases, and 20 bases lay between the germline ends.

The table lists this clone with a count of one. The chain carries TRBV19 and TRBJ2-7; 15 bases map to TRBD2. The V segment lost 6 bases and the J segment 7 bases; nucleotides outside the gene matches: 16. This CDR3 contains 18 residues. CDR1 is LNHDA and CDR2 is SQIVND in the germline V gene (reference sequence). The CDR3 loop reads CASRETGLAGGPRREQYF. The CDR3 region has the DNA TGTGCCAGTAGGGAAACCGGACTAGCGGGAGGGCCAAGGAGGGAGCAGTACTTC.

This chain connects TRBV5-4 to TRBJ2-2; 9 bases are a match to TRBD2. Germline CDR1 and CDR2: SGHNT and YYREEE (reference sequence). J was trimmed by 4 bases and V by 4 bases; bases with no gene match: 5. The CDR3 spans 15 residues. Written as DNA, the CDR3 is TGTGCCAGCAGCGGCGGGAGGGTTGGCACCGGGGAGCTGTTTTTT. This gives the protein CASSGGRVGTGELFF.

The chain employs TRBV27 and TRBJ2-1; TRBD1 is a possible D gene (6 bases). Trimming shortened V by 5 bases and J by 5 bases, and 19 bases separated the two germline ends. Germline lookup yields CDR1 MNHEY and CDR2 SMNVEV (reference sequence). The CDR3 has 16 amino acids. CDR3 region: CASSPSRTEPHNEQFF. CDR3 nucleotide sequence: TGTGCCAGCAGTCCGTCGCGGACAGAGCCCCACAATGAGCAGTTCTTC.

The chain combines TRBV7-2 with TRBJ2-7, with a tentative D call TRBD1 (6 bases). V dropped 5 bases and J dropped 3 bases, with 14 bases sitting between them. CDR1 and CDR2 (germline): SGHTA, FQGNSA. CDR3 size: 14 residues. CDR3 region: CASSLRQEIYEQYF. Here the CDR3 DNA reads TGTGCCAGCAGCCTAAGACAGGAGATCTACGAGCAGTACTTC.

The chain is built from TRBV25-1 and TRBJ2-1; TRBD2 agrees at 12 bases. This CDR3 is built from 15 residues. From germline, CDR1 is MGHDK and CDR2 SYGVNS. J was trimmed by 3 bases and V by 8 bases; bases with no gene match: 5. CDR3: CASGLAGILYNEQFF. The CDR3 coding sequence is TGTGCCAGCGGACTAGCGGGAATCCTCTACAATGAGCAGTTCTTC.

This clone came up a few times. The chain recombines TRBV29-1 with TRBJ1-4; D is undetermined. The germline CDR1 and CDR2 sequences are SQVTM and ANQGSEA. This CDR3 has 10 amino acids. V lost 7 bases to trimming and J lost 8 bases, with 8 bases between them. The CDR3 reads CSAGEEKLFF. The CDR3 nucleotides are TGCAGCGCTGGGGAGGAAAAACTGTTTTTT. The full variable domain, its missing parts supplied by reference TRBV29-1 and TRBJ1-4, is SAVISQKPSRDICQRGTSLTIQCQVDSQVTMMFWYRQQPGQSLTLIATANQGSEATYESGFVIDKFPISRPNLTFSTLTVSNMSPEDSSIYLCSAGEEKLFFGSGTQLSVL.

CDR3 DNA sequence: TGTGCCAGCCAGCCAGCCTACGAGCAGTACTTC. This codes for CASQPAYEQYF. The chain links TRBV2 to TRBJ2-7; D remains ambiguous. Trimming pared 8 bases from V and 2 bases from J, leaving 7 bases between. CDR1 and CDR2 from the germline V gene are SNHLY and FYNNEI. The CDR3 spans 11 residues.

This sequence joins TRBV5-1 and TRBJ2-7; D may be TRBD1 or TRBD2 (6 bases each). Trimming cost V 4 bases and J 2 bases, with 19 bases left between them. The CDR3 is made up of 16 amino acids. Germline V gene lookup returns CDR1 SGHRS and CDR2 YFSETQ. The CDR3 here is CASSPEISGATYEQYF. CDR3 coding DNA: TGCGCCAGCAGCCCCGAAATCTCGGGGGCGACCTACGAGCAGTACTTC.

Of note for this clone: Other DNA sequences in the sample encode the same CDR3. The rearrangement links TRBV7-3 to TRBJ2-5, with 9 bases fitting TRBD1. Losses at the gene ends were 5 bases for V and 3 bases for J; bases not matched to a gene: 1. The CDR3 has 13 residues. Germline V gene data show CDR1 as SGHTA and CDR2 as FQGTGA. CDR3 region: CASSRDREETQYF. For the CDR3, the DNA is TGTGCCAGCAGCCGGGACAGGGAAGAGACCCAGTACTTC.

The V call is TRBV2, the J call TRBJ1-5; D ambiguous. Trimming removed 3 bases from V and 2 bases from J, with 8 bases in between. The CDR3 extends over 14 amino acids. Per germline, CDR1 SNHLY and CDR2 FYNNEI. The CDR3 here is CASSDARGNQPQHF. The DNA of the CDR3 is TGTGCCAGCAGTGACGCCCGGGGCAATCAGCCCCAGCATTTT.

The rearrangement joins TRBV29-1 to TRBJ2-1; 8 nucleotides align to TRBD2. Unmatched junction bases numbered 14, after V lost 6 bases and J lost 10 bases. The CDR3 is made up of 14 amino acids. The V gene's germline CDR1 is SQVTM and CDR2 ANQGSEA. The DNA of the CDR3 is TGCAGCGTCGTCGGGAGGGCCCCCGAGGGAGAGCAGTTCTTC. As protein: CSVVGRAPEGEQFF.

CDR3 region: CASSLTTGSTEAFF. The CDR3 DNA sequence: TGTGCCAGCAGCTTAACAACAGGGTCGACTGAAGCTTTCTTT. This chain links TRBV11-2 with TRBJ1-1; D is possibly TRBD1 (6 bases). CDR1 SGHAT and CDR2 FQNNGV come from the germline V gene. Trimming left V 2 bases short and J 5 bases short, with 12 bases between. This CDR3 comprises 14 residues.

CDR3 loop: CASSMMTGEVYNEQFF. In DNA form, the CDR3 reads TGTGCCAGCAGCATGATGACAGGGGAGGTATACAATGAGCAGTTCTTC. The chain uses TRBV7-9 and TRBJ2-1, with 8 positions matching TRBD1. This CDR3 has 16 amino acids. V lost 5 bases and J lost 4; bases outside the gene matches: 10. CDR1 and CDR2 from the germline V gene are SEHNR and FQNEAQ (reference sequence). The variable domain in full, completed from reference TRBV7-9 and TRBJ2-1, reads DTGVSQNPRHKITKRGQNVTFRCDPISEHNRLYWYRQTLGQGPEFLTYFQNEAQLEKSRLLSDRFSAERPKGSFSTLEIQRTEQGDSAMYLCASSMMTGEVYNEQFFGPGTRLTVL.

V is TRBV7-6 and J is TRBJ2-3; TRBD1 aligns across 8 bases. The germline V gene encodes CDR1 SGHVS and CDR2 FNYEAQ. The CDR3 is 15 residues long. Germline trimming cut 3 bases from V and 0 bases from J; bases unmatched to any gene: 2. Written as DNA, the CDR3 is TGTGCCAGCAGCTTCCGACAGGGGAGCACAGATACGCAGTATTTT. Translated, it gives CASSFRQGSTDTQYF.

This chain joins TRBV28 and TRBJ2-4; TRBD1 matches at 9 bases. This CDR3 has 15 residues. Trimming at V came to 8 bases and at J to 0 bases, leaving 5 bases not matched to a gene. CDR1 and CDR2 (germline): MDHEN, SYDVKM. CDR3 residues: CASGGQGIAKNIQYF. In DNA form, the CDR3 reads TGTGCCAGCGGGGGACAGGGTATAGCCAAAAACATTCAGTACTTC.

Regarding this clone: This sample includes further DNA sequences coding for the same CDR3. The chain uses TRBV27 and TRBJ2-7; TRBD1 matches at 7 bases. Germline CDR1 MNHEY, CDR2 SMNVEV (reference sequence). The CDR3 totals 13 residues. The junction had 4 bases not matched to a gene; V was cut back by 6 bases and J by 2 bases. The CDR3 coding sequence is TGTGCCAGCAGACAGGGGCCTGCCTACGAGCAGTACTTC. This sequence encodes CASRQGPAYEQYF.

The chain recombines TRBV19 with TRBJ2-7; TRBD2 aligns across 11 bases. Trimming removed 6 bases from V and 6 bases from J; junction bases left unmatched: 10. The germline gives CDR1 LNHDA, CDR2 SQIVND (reference sequence). The CDR3 consists of 15 residues. In nucleotides, the CDR3 is TGTGCCAGTAGCCCCCTCCTAGCGGGAGGTGCCGAGCAGTACTTC. Its protein product is CASSPLLAGGAEQYF.

The chain has TRBV7-9 and TRBJ2-7; 11 bases match TRBD2. The J segment lost 0 bases and the V segment lost 5 bases, leaving 15 bases of the junction unmatched. CDR1 SEHNR and CDR2 FQNEAQ come from the germline V gene (reference sequence). The CDR3 is 19 residues long. This CDR3 is CASSPLSPGTSGSSYEQYF. Written as DNA, the CDR3 is TGTGCCAGCAGCCCCCTCTCCCCCGGAACTAGCGGGAGCTCCTACGAGCAGTACTTC.

This clone is a singleton in its sample. The rearrangement joins TRBV5-8 to TRBJ1-3; TRBD1 matches at 8 bases. The germline V gene encodes CDR1 SGHTS and CDR2 YDEGEE. The J segment lost 0 bases and the V segment lost 6 bases, leaving 14 bases of the junction unmatched. The CDR3 is 18 residues long. CDR3: CASTGGQGALLSGNTIYF. The CDR3 bases are TGTGCCAGCACCGGTGGGCAGGGGGCTCTTCTCTCTGGAAACACCATATATTTT.

This clone was counted only a few times. This chain connects TRBV7-6 to TRBJ1-4, with D maybe TRBD1 (5 bases). Germline lookup yields CDR1 SGHVS and CDR2 FNYEAQ. This CDR3 contains 14 residues. Trimming shortened V by 5 bases and J by 4 bases, and 11 bases separated the two germline ends. The CDR3 protein is CASSTQASNEKLFF. The DNA of the CDR3 is TGTGCCAGCAGCACACAGGCGAGTAATGAAAAACTGTTTTTT. Full variable domain (remainder filled in from reference TRBV7-6 and TRBJ1-4): GAGVSQSPRYKVTKRGQDVALRCDPISGHVSLYWYRQALGQGPEFLTYFNYEAQQDKSGLPNDRFSAERPEGSISTLTIQRTEQRDSAMYRCASSTQASNEKLFFGSGTQLSVL.

This chain joins TRBV27 and TRBJ2-1; 12 bases align to TRBD2. Looked up from germline, CDR1 is MNHEY and CDR2 is SMNVEV (reference sequence). The V gene end was trimmed by 1 base and the J gene end by 1 base; junction bases not matched to a gene: 5. The length of the CDR3 is 18 residues. CDR3 sequence (DNA): TGTGCCAGCAGTTTATTTGGACTAGCGGGAAGGTCCTACAATGAGCAGTTCTTC. It encodes CASSLFGLAGRSYNEQFF.

The V and J genes are TRBV28 and TRBJ1-2; D is unclear. Trimming took 7 bases from V and 2 from J, leaving 5 bases between them. From germline, CDR1 is MDHEN and CDR2 SYDVKM. The CDR3 is 11 residues long. Written as DNA, the CDR3 is TGTGCCAGCACTAGAAACTATGGCTACACCTTC. It codes for CASTRNYGYTF.

This clone has a handful of counts. The chain carries TRBV29-1 and TRBJ1-1; D remains ambiguous. Per the germline V gene, CDR1 is SQVTM and CDR2 is ANQGSEA. This CDR3 spans 14 amino acids. The V and J ends lost 8 bases and 1 base respectively, with 17 bases between them. The DNA for the CDR3 is TGCAGCACGGTGGGCCGTATGGAGAACACTGAAGCTTTCTTT. It yields the protein CSTVGRMENTEAFF.

The chain carries TRBV7-3 and TRBJ2-1; TRBD1 aligns across 9 bases. The CDR3 is made up of 15 amino acids. Germline assignment: CDR1 SGHTA and CDR2 FQGTGA. The ends lost 1 base at V and 4 bases at J; junction bases unmatched: 2. For the CDR3, the DNA is TGTGCCAGCAGCTTAAGGGGGACAGGGTACAATGAGCAGTTCTTC. Its translation is CASSLRGTGYNEQFF.

This clone was counted between two and nine times. The genes are TRBV28 and TRBJ2-1; 14 bases agree with TRBD2. This CDR3 is 16 amino acids long. Per germline, CDR1 MDHEN and CDR2 SYDVKM. With V trimmed by 4 bases and J by 6 bases, 5 bases remained unmatched. Here the CDR3 DNA reads TGTGCCAGCAGTTCCCCCGGGACTAGCGGGAGCAATGAGCAGTTCTTC. Its translation is CASSSPGTSGSNEQFF.

The chain recombines TRBV11-3 with TRBJ2-3; possibly TRBD2 for D (5 bases). The CDR3 has 15 amino acids. The germline V and J ends were trimmed by 1 base and 1 base, with 9 bases remaining between them. Per the germline V gene, CDR1 is SGHNT and CDR2 is YENEEA. CDR3 loop: CASSLGGPRTDTQYF. CDR3 coding DNA: TGTGCCAGCAGCTTAGGAGGGCCCCGCACAGATACGCAGTATTTT.

The chain joins TRBV6-5 to TRBJ2-7; D unclear. The ends were cut back, 2 bases at V and 0 bases at J, with 14 bases in the middle. Germline assignment: CDR1 MNHEY and CDR2 SVGAGI. The CDR3 length is 16 residues. The CDR3 reads CASSYHHTEPSYEQYF. In DNA form, the CDR3 reads TGTGCCAGCAGTTACCACCACACCGAGCCCTCCTACGAGCAGTACTTC.

About this clone itself: Additional DNA sequences in this sample encode the identical CDR3. The rearrangement uses TRBV7-6 and TRBJ2-2; 7 nucleotides line up with TRBD2. The CDR3 spans 16 residues. The V and J ends lost 1 base and 1 base, in that order; junction bases with no gene match: 3. Germline assignment: CDR1 SGHVS and CDR2 FNYEAQ. Here the CDR3 DNA reads TGTGCCAGCAGCTTAGGGCTAGCGGTGAACACCGGGGAGCTGTTTTTT. Protein product: CASSLGLAVNTGELFF. Full variable domain (rest looked up from reference TRBV7-6 and TRBJ2-2): GAGVSQSPRYKVTKRGQDVALRCDPISGHVSLYWYRQALGQGPEFLTYFNYEAQQDKSGLPNDRFSAERPEGSISTLTIQRTEQRDSAMYRCASSLGLAVNTGELFFGEGSRLTVL.

The V gene is TRBV19, the J gene TRBJ1-2, with 8 nucleotides matching TRBD1. The V segment lost 6 bases and the J segment 2 bases; nucleotides outside the gene matches: 8. The CDR3 consists of 15 residues. Germline lookup yields CDR1 LNHDA and CDR2 SQIVND (reference sequence). The CDR3 is CASRRRQGLNYGYTF. The CDR3 DNA is TGTGCCAGTAGACGAAGACAGGGGTTAAACTATGGCTACACCTTC.

The chain recombines TRBV6-5 with TRBJ2-1, with a possible D match to TRBD2 (6 bases). The CDR3 loop spans 16 amino acids. V lost 4 bases to trimming and J lost 4 bases, with 17 bases between them. Per the germline V gene, CDR1 is MNHEY and CDR2 is SVGAGI. DNA for the CDR3: TGTGCCAGCAGTTCCCCATTAGCGGCCTCTTACAATGAGCAGTTCTTC. It codes for CASSSPLAASYNEQFF.

The J gene is TRBJ2-1, the V gene TRBV7-9; 14 nucleotides align to TRBD2. V was pared by 5 bases and J by 4 bases, with 7 bases of the junction left unmatched. The CDR3 has 17 residues. The germline CDR1 and CDR2 sequences are SEHNR and FQNEAQ (reference sequence). This CDR3 reads CASSTTSGRAGYNEQFF. Written as DNA, the CDR3 is TGTGCCAGCAGCACGACTAGCGGGAGGGCGGGTTACAATGAGCAGTTCTTC.